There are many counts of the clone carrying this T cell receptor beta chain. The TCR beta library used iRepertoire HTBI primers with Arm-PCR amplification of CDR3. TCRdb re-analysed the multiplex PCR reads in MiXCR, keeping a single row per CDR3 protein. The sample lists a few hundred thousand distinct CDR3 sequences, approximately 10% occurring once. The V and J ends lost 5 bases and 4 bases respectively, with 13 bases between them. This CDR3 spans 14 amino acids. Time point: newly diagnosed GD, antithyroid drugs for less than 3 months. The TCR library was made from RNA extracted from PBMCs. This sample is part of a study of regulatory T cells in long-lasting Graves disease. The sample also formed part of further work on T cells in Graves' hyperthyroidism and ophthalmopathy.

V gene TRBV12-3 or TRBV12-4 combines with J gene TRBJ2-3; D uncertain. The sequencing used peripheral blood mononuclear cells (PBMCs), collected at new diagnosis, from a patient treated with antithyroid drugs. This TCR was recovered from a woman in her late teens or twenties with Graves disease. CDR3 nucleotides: TGTGCCAGCAGTACATCCACAGATTCAGATACGCAGTATTTT. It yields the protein CASSTSTDSDTQYF.